A single sample is the source of the 17 T cell receptor beta chains below, sequenced in a study of radiotherapy plus CTLA-4 blockade in lung cancer. The method was immunoSEQ multiplex PCR; TCRdb's version includes in-frame clones alone and lacks a portion of them. The sample records some 90,000 clones, under 85% being singletons. Source: peripheral blood, taken from a patient treated with radiotherapy plus ipilimumab. Source of these receptors: a human donor with non-small cell lung cancer who had stable disease on radiotherapy plus ipilimumab.

J is TRBJ2-3 and V is TRBV9, with D tentatively TRBD1 or TRBD2 (5 bases each). V was pared by 0 bases and J by 0 bases, with 11 bases between. The CDR3 has 16 residues. Per the germline V gene, CDR1 is SGDLS and CDR2 is YYNGEE. CDR3 amino acids: CASSVAPGPSTDTQYF. The CDR3 coding sequence is TGTGCCAGCAGCGTAGCTCCGGGACCCAGCACAGATACGCAGTATTTT.

The genes are TRBV6-6 and TRBJ1-1, with 7 bases matching TRBD1. Germline V gene lookup returns CDR1 MNHNY and CDR2 SVGAGI (reference sequence). J was trimmed by 5 bases and V by 4 bases; bases with no gene match: 4. The CDR3 has 13 amino acids. The CDR3 nucleotides read TGTGCCAGCAGTTTTCAGGGGGGAACTGAAGCTTTCTTT. This gives the protein CASSFQGGTEAFF.

The chain joins TRBV10-3 to TRBJ2-2; TRBD1 matches 9 bases. V was pared by 4 bases and J by 4 bases, with 7 bases of the junction left unmatched. This CDR3 contains 16 residues. CDR1 ENHRY and CDR2 SYGVKD come from the germline V gene. The CDR3 DNA follows: TGTGCCATCAGTGGGATTGACAGGGGGGCCACCGGGGAGCTGTTTTTT. It yields the protein CAISGIDRGATGELFF.

V and J are TRBV18 and TRBJ1-3; maybe TRBD1 (5 bases). Germline V gene sequence: CDR1 KGHSH, CDR2 LQKENI. CDR3 length equals 17 residues. Trimming took off 2 bases at V and 4 bases at J, with 18 bases between the two ends. The CDR3 DNA reads as TGTGCCAGCTCACCATATGGAGGAAGGGGATCCGGAAACACCATATATTTT. This sequence encodes CASSPYGGRGSGNTIYF.

V usage is TRBV18 and J usage is TRBJ1-1; maybe TRBD1 (5 bases). The V gene lost 2 bases and the J gene lost 2 bases, with 12 bases spanning the gap. There are 15 residues in the CDR3. In germline, CDR1 is KGHSH, CDR2 LQKENI. The DNA for the CDR3 is TGTGCCAGCTCACCAGCTGGACAAACTAACACTGAAGCTTTCTTT. It encodes CASSPAGQTNTEAFF.

The chain's CDR3 is CASSLMAAGTGELFF. The DNA of the CDR3 is TGTGCCAGCAGCTTAATGGCAGCCGGGACCGGGGAGCTGTTTTTT. This rearrangement joins TRBV7-3 to TRBJ2-2; no clear D gene. Trimming cost V 1 base and J 5 bases, with 11 bases left between them. Germline V gene sequence: CDR1 SGHTA, CDR2 FQGTGA. This CDR3 region has 15 residues.

The sample holds one count of this clone. The chain carries TRBV5-6 and TRBJ2-5, with 9 bases that match TRBD2. Per germline, CDR1 SGHDT and CDR2 YYEEEE. The trim removed 2 bases at V and 6 bases at J, leaving 11 bases unmatched. The CDR3 runs to 16 residues. CDR3 DNA sequence: TGTGCCAGCAGCTTCGGAGCGGGGGGCCAGCAAAAGACCCAGTACTTC. This encodes CASSFGAGGQQKTQYF.

The chain employs TRBV27 and TRBJ2-7, with 9 nucleotides matching TRBD2. V trimming: 5 bases; J trimming: 0 bases; junction bases outside the gene matches: 2. The V gene's germline CDR1 is MNHEY and CDR2 SMNVEV (reference sequence). The CDR3 runs to 14 residues. The CDR3 nucleotides are TGTGCCAGCAGTCTAGCGGGGCTCTCCTACGAGCAGTACTTC. Translation gives CASSLAGLSYEQYF.

CDR3 residues: CASSYGGNYNEQFF. The DNA for the CDR3 is TGCGCCAGCAGCTACGGGGGAAATTACAATGAGCAGTTCTTC. The rearrangement links TRBV5-1 to TRBJ2-1; a weak D match, TRBD2 (6 bases). The CDR3 contains 14 residues. V was clipped by 3 bases and J by 4 bases, with 11 bases between them. Germline CDR1 is SGHRS and CDR2 is YFSETQ.

This chain uses TRBV5-1 with TRBJ2-7; 9 bases are a match to TRBD1. J lost 2 bases, V lost 4 bases, and 7 bases had no gene match. The CDR3 is made up of 15 amino acids. From germline, CDR1 is SGHRS and CDR2 YFSETQ. The CDR3 bases are TGCGCCAGCAGCCTAGCCGGGACAGGGACCTACGAGCAGTACTTC. Protein sequence: CASSLAGTGTYEQYF.

The chain couples TRBV11-2 to TRBJ1-6, with D perhaps TRBD1 (6 bases). Germline CDR1 is SGHAT and CDR2 is FQNNGV. V was shortened by 6 bases and J by 4 bases, with 10 bases between the two germline ends. There are 14 residues in the CDR3. The CDR3, as DNA: TGTGCCAGCAGTCCAGGACAGTATAATTCACCCCTCCACTTT. Its protein is CASSPGQYNSPLHF. Full variable domain (remainder filled in from reference TRBV11-2 and TRBJ1-6): EAGVAQSPRYKIIEKRQSVAFWCNPISGHATLYWYQQILGQGPKLLIQFQNNGVVDDSQLPKDRFSAERLKGVDSTLKIQPAKLEDSAVYLCASSPGQYNSPLHFGNGTRLTVT.

The V and J genes are TRBV28 and TRBJ1-2; D is unclear. This CDR3 has 17 amino acids. Germline V CDR1 and CDR2: MDHEN, SYDVKM. V was cut by 4 bases and J by 1 base, with 19 bases left in between. DNA for the CDR3: TGTGCCAGCAGTTCCGCTTGGGAGGAAAACAATAACTATGGCTACACCTTC. Translation gives CASSSAWEENNNYGYTF.

The rearrangement links TRBV7-2 to TRBJ2-4; D might be TRBD2 (6 bases). Germline loops: CDR1 SGHTA, CDR2 FQGNSA. The CDR3 consists of 15 residues. V lost 5 bases and J lost 0, with 11 bases in between. CDR3 coding DNA: TGTGCCAGCAGCCCACCGGGACTAGCCAAAAACATTCAGTACTTC. This translates into CASSPPGLAKNIQYF.

This clone was seen a few times. The gene calls are TRBV7-9 and TRBJ2-1, with 9 bases lining up with TRBD2. Germline CDR1 and CDR2: SEHNR and FQNEAQ (reference sequence). The CDR3 is 14 residues long. The V segment lost 4 bases and the J segment 9 bases; nucleotides outside the gene matches: 7. The CDR3 reads CASSSGLAVGEQFF. CDR3 in DNA: TGTGCCAGCAGCTCGGGACTAGCAGTGGGTGAGCAGTTCTTC.

The CDR3 is CASSSGLGTNEKLFF. As DNA, the CDR3 is TGTGCCAGCAGCTCCGGGTTGGGAACTAATGAAAAACTGTTTTTT. V is TRBV7-2 and J is TRBJ1-4; D not certain. Germline loops: CDR1 SGHTA, CDR2 FQGNSA. The CDR3 is made up of 15 amino acids. Trimming took off 4 bases at V and 1 base at J, with 10 bases between the two ends.

The chain has TRBV29-1 and TRBJ2-1, with D perhaps matching TRBD2 (6 bases). The CDR3 covers 12 residues. The V end was cut by 3 bases, the J end by 7 bases, with 10 bases between. CDR1 is SQVTM and CDR2 is ANQGSEA in the germline V gene. The CDR3 loop reads CSVDPGGNEQFF. The CDR3 DNA reads as TGCAGCGTTGACCCCGGAGGGAATGAGCAGTTCTTC.

The CDR3 DNA follows: TGTGCCAGCAGTGCCTCTAGCGGGGGGGCGAAGACCCAGTACTTC. Residues: CASSASSGGAKTQYF. This chain uses TRBV2 with TRBJ2-5, with TRBD2 matching 12 bases. Germline trimming cut 4 bases from V and 6 bases from J; bases unmatched to any gene: 6. CDR1 SNHLY and CDR2 FYNNEI come from the germline V gene. The CDR3 is 15 amino acids.